This T cell receptor (beta chain) came from a study of blood T cells in healthy people across ages. Next came a second PCR, run for about 7 to 12 cycles, which used a sample-barcoded 5' primer along with a J-beta primer mix. One entry per CDR3 protein results from TCRdb running MiXCR on the 5' RACE reads. The table includes hundreds of thousands of distinct CDR3 sequences, more than 40% detected once. The V gene lost 0 bases and the J gene lost 4 bases, with 7 bases spanning the gap. Germline V CDR1 and CDR2: DFQATT, SNEGSKA (reference sequence). The CDR3 runs 13 residues. Sequencing was carried out using blood. The chain employs TRBV20-1 and TRBJ1-3; D unresolved. The sequence was obtained from an older woman in good health. The CDR3 loop reads CSARDPQGNTIYF. In DNA, the CDR3 is TGCAGTGCTAGAGACCCACAGGGAAACACCATATATTTT.